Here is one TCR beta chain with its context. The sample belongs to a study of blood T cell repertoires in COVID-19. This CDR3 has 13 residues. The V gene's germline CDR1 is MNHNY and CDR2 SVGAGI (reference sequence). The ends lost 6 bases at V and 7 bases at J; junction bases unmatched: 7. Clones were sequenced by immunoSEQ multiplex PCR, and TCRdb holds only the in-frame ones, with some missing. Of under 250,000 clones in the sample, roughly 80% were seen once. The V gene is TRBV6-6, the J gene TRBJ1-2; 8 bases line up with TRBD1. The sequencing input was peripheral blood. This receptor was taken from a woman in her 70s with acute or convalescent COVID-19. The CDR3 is CASSLGTGGGYTF. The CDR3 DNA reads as TGTGCCAGCAGCCTCGGGACAGGAGGTGGCTACACCTTC.